This TCR beta chain stems from a study of blood T cells in healthy people across ages. Study-level findings and limits: PBMCs left unsorted prevented a conclusive naive versus antigen-experienced comparison.

CDR3 length equals 13 residues. The V end was cut by 2 bases, the J end by 6 bases, with 14 bases between. Germline V gene lookup returns CDR1 SQVTM and CDR2 ANQGSEA. Ten or more counts support this clonotype. The antigen remains undetermined. Through a sample-barcoded 5' primer and a J-beta primer mix, a second PCR was run for 7 to 11 cycles. TCRdb analysed the 5' RACE reads with MiXCR anew, one entry per CDR3 protein. The sample includes 600,000 or so distinct CDR3 sequences, 25% to 35% of them seen just once. The rearrangement joins TRBV29-1 to TRBJ2-7; D not certain. The sequence was obtained from a woman of 80 years or more in good health. Source material: blood. DNA of the CDR3: TGCAGCGTTGAACCGACTCCTAGGTCCGAGCAGTACTTC. This encodes CSVEPTPRSEQYF.